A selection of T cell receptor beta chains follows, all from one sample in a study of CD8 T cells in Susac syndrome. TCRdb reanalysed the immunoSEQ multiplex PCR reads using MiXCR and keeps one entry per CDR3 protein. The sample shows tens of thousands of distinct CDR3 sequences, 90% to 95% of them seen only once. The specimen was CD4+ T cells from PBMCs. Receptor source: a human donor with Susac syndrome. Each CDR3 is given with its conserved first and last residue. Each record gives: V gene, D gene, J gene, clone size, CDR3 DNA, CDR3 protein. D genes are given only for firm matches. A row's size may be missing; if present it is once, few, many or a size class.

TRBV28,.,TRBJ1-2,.,TGTGCCAGCAGTTTGCTCCGGGGCCCCGGGGATGGCTACACCTTC,CASSLLRGPGDGYTF
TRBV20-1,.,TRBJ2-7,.,TGCAGTGCTAGTACGGTCTCCTACGAGCAGTACTTC,CSASTVSYEQYF
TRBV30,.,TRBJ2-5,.,TGTGCCTGGAGTGTACTAGGGCAAGAGACCCAGTACTTC,CAWSVLGQETQYF
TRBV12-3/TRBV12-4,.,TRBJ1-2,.,TGTGCCAGCACCTCGCTCGGGGGAATTGGAGGCTACACCTTC,CASTSLGGIGGYTF
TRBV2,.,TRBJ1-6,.,TGTGCCAGCAGTGAAGCGATGGCTTCGGCCCTCCACTTT,CASSEAMASALHF
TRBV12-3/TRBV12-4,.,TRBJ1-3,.,TGTGCCAGCAGGCCGACAGGCTACACCATATATTTT,CASRPTGYTIYF
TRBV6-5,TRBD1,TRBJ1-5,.,TGTGCCAGCAGCTTTTCACAGGGGAACAATCAGCCCCAGCATTTT,CASSFSQGNNQPQHF
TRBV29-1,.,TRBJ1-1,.,TGCAGCGTTGAAGGTGTTTCTTGGGGGGCTGAAGCTTTCTTT,CSVEGVSWGAEAFF
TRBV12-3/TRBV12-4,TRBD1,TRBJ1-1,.,TGTGCCAGCAGTCTCCCAGGGGGTCTCAACACTGAAGCTTTCTTT,CASSLPGGLNTEAFF
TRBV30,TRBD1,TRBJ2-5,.,TGTGCCTGGAGTCGCAAGGACAGGGAAGGCGAGACCCAGTACTTC,CAWSRKDREGETQYF
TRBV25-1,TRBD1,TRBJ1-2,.,TGTGCCAGCAACGGACAGGGAGGTGACTATGGCTACACCTTC,CASNGQGGDYGYTF
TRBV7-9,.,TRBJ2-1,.,TGTGCCAGCAGCTTAGTGGACTATGAAAATGAGCAGTTCTTC,CASSLVDYENEQFF
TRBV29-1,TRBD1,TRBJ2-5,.,TGCAGCGGCCGGGACAGGTTGAAAGAGACCCAGTACTTC,CSGRDRLKETQYF
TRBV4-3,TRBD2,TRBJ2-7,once,TGCGCCAGCAGCCAAGGCTTAGCGGGTGGAACCTACGAGCAGTACTTC,CASSQGLAGGTYEQYF
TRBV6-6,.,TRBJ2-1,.,TGTGCCAGCAGTTACGGGCGGGCGGAGCAGTTCTTC,CASSYGRAEQFF
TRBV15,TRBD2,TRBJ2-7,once,TGTGCCACCAGCGGGGGGGCCTACGAGCAGTACTTC,CATSGGAYEQYF
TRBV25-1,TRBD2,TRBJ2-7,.,TGTGCCAGCAGTGAAGTAGGAGCGGGGTCCTACGAGCAGTACTTC,CASSEVGAGSYEQYF
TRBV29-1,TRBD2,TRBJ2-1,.,TGCAGCGGTAGCGGGGGGCCTGATGAGCAGTTCTTC,CSGSGGPDEQFF
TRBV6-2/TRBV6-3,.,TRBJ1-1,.,TGTGCCAGCAGTTACTTCGGCTCTGAAGCTTTCTTT,CASSYFGSEAFF
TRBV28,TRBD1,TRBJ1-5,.,TGTGCCAGCAGGGTGGGGAGGACAGGGACGCCGGGGGATCAGCCCCAGCATTTT,CASRVGRTGTPGDQPQHF
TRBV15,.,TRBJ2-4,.,TGTGCCACCAGCAGCCCTTGGTTGTCGACAGGTTGGGGAGACATTCAGTACTTC,CATSSPWLSTGWGDIQYF
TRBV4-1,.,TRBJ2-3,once,TGCGCCAGCAGCCAAGTAGCGGTTAGCACAGATACGCAGTATTTT,CASSQVAVSTDTQYF
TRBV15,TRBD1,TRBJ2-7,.,TGTGCCACCAGCAGAGGGGACCGGGACAGGGGACGTGAGCAGTACTTC,CATSRGDRDRGREQYF
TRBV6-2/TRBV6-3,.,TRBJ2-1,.,TGTGCCAGCAGTTACACCAGGGGAGGTGAGCAGTTCTTC,CASSYTRGGEQFF
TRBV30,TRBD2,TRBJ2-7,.,TGTGCCTGGAGTTCTAGCGGGGGCGTCTCCTACGAGCAGTACTTC,CAWSSSGGVSYEQYF